Below are 24 T cell receptor beta chains sequenced from a single sample in a study of control samples from healthy donors and cancer patients. Method: immunoSEQ multiplex PCR; TCRdb's copy keeps in-frame clones and lacks some. The sample records some 90,000 clones, about 88% being singletons. The specimen was blood. These receptors were taken from a woman in her 50s in good health.

The chain employs TRBV3-1 (or the pseudogene TRBV3-2) and TRBJ2-7; D gene unclear. With 1 base removed from V and 3 bases from J, the gap between germline ends came to 10 bases. Germline CDR1 is LGHDT and CDR2 is YNNKEL (reference sequence). This CDR3 has 14 amino acids. The CDR3 DNA reads TGTGCCAGCAGCCAAGGGTTTAAGGACTACGAGCAGTACTTC. Its protein is CASSQGFKDYEQYF.

The chain combines TRBV29-1 with TRBJ1-3; a weak D match, TRBD1 (5 bases). V lost 4 bases and J 0 bases, leaving 13 bases between the germline ends. The CDR3 covers 15 residues. CDR1 is SQVTM and CDR2 is ANQGSEA in the germline V gene. CDR3 residues: CSVAPAGGSGNTIYF. The CDR3 nucleotides are TGCAGCGTTGCCCCGGCCGGGGGCTCTGGAAACACCATATATTTT.

This chain uses TRBV9 with TRBJ2-1, with 8 bases aligning to TRBD2. This CDR3 spans 18 amino acids. Germline lookup yields CDR1 SGDLS and CDR2 YYNGEE. With 4 bases clipped from V and 0 bases from J, the junction kept 12 bases outside the gene matches. The CDR3 loop reads CASSPRRGGMSSYNEQFF. CDR3 bases: TGTGCCAGCAGCCCCAGGCGCGGGGGGATGAGCTCCTACAATGAGCAGTTCTTC.

This sequence joins TRBV2 and TRBJ1-1; TRBD1 aligns across 8 bases. J gave up 12 bases and V 2 bases, and 11 bases lay outside the gene matches. Germline loops: CDR1 SNHLY, CDR2 FYNNEI. This CDR3 has 14 amino acids. The CDR3 region is CASSETGTGGKSFF. CDR3 DNA sequence: TGTGCCAGCAGTGAAACGGGAACAGGGGGAAAGTCTTTCTTT.

This chain links TRBV29-1 with TRBJ2-5; TRBD1 is a possible D gene (6 bases). V was pared by 6 bases and J by 5 bases, with 16 bases between. Germline V lookup: CDR1 SQVTM, CDR2 ANQGSEA. The CDR3 contains 13 residues. CDR3 in DNA: TGCAGCGTGACAGGCATGTCGGGGGAGACCCAGTACTTC. Translating it yields CSVTGMSGETQYF.

The J gene is TRBJ2-3, the V gene TRBV7-3, with 8 bases matching TRBD2. The CDR3 is 15 amino acids. Unmatched junction bases numbered 11, after V lost 5 bases and J lost 7 bases. Germline CDR1 SGHTA, CDR2 FQGTGA. The CDR3 DNA sequence: TGTGCCAGCAGCCACTCCGGGACTAGAGAGAATACGCAGTATTTT. Protein product: CASSHSGTRENTQYF.

The rearrangement links TRBV6-2 or TRBV6-3 to TRBJ2-1, with D possibly TRBD2 on 6 matching bases. Deletions cut 2 bases from V and 1 base from J, with 9 bases between. In germline, CDR1 is MNHEY, CDR2 SVGEGT. This CDR3 spans 15 amino acids. The CDR3 loop reads CASSYGAGSYNEQFF. The CDR3 DNA reads as TGTGCCAGCAGTTACGGCGCGGGGTCCTACAATGAGCAGTTCTTC.

This chain uses TRBV28 with TRBJ1-2; D remains unclear. Trimming took 5 bases from V and 3 from J, leaving 10 bases between them. Germline V gene lookup returns CDR1 MDHEN and CDR2 SYDVKM. The CDR3 contains 13 residues. Here the CDR3 reads CASSSTAYYGYTF. The DNA of the CDR3 is TGTGCCAGCAGTAGTACCGCCTACTATGGCTACACCTTC.

The chain couples TRBV19 to TRBJ2-2; TRBD1 aligns across 7 bases. Losses at the gene ends were 4 bases for V and 6 bases for J; bases not matched to a gene: 5. The CDR3 is 14 residues long. The germline CDR1 and CDR2 sequences are LNHDA and SQIVND (reference sequence). CDR3 nucleotide sequence: TGTGCCAGTAGTAAACAGGGGAAGGCCGGGGAGCTGTTTTTT. Its translation: CASSKQGKAGELFF.

J is TRBJ2-2 and V is TRBV6-6; D not certain. This CDR3 region has 15 residues. Deletions cut 6 bases from V and 1 base from J, with 12 bases between. From germline, CDR1 is MNHNY and CDR2 SVGAGI (reference sequence). CDR3 nucleotides: TGTGCCAGCAGGGACGATCGCTTGAACACCGGGGAGCTGTTTTTT. It encodes CASRDDRLNTGELFF.

The chain combines TRBV27 with TRBJ1-1, with a weak D call TRBD1 (6 bases). V dropped 4 bases and J dropped 11 bases, with 14 bases sitting between them. Germline V lookup: CDR1 MNHEY, CDR2 SMNVEV (reference sequence). The CDR3 extends over 12 amino acids. CDR3 residues: CASSSPEGGAFF. The DNA of the CDR3 is TGTGCCAGCAGTTCCCCTGAGGGGGGCGCTTTCTTT.

V usage is TRBV3-1 (or the pseudogene TRBV3-2) and J usage is TRBJ2-2; 10 positions match TRBD1. CDR3 length equals 14 residues. Germline lookup yields CDR1 LGHDT and CDR2 YNNKEL (reference sequence). V lost 4 bases to trimming and J lost 6 bases; unmatched junction nucleotides: 2. In DNA, the CDR3 is TGTGCCAGCAGCCCAGGACAGGGGGCCGGGGAGCTGTTTTTT. It translates to CASSPGQGAGELFF.

This rearrangement joins TRBV5-6 to TRBJ2-3, with D possibly matching TRBD2 (6 bases). The germline V gene encodes CDR1 SGHDT and CDR2 YYEEEE. V gave up 5 bases and J gave up 4 bases, with 20 bases separating them. CDR3 length: 16 residues. As DNA, the CDR3 is TGTGCCAGCAGTCGCCGTGGGCTAGCGATGTCAGATACGCAGTATTTT. Amino acid sequence: CASSRRGLAMSDTQYF.

The rearrangement joins TRBV6-2 or TRBV6-3 to TRBJ2-7; no definite D call. Per germline, CDR1 MNHEY and CDR2 SVGEGT. The CDR3 runs to 16 residues. Trimming shortened V by 2 bases and J by 5 bases, and 19 bases separated the two germline ends. CDR3 bases: TGTGCCAGCAGTTACGAGAGTCTTATTCCTAGGGACGAGCAGTACTTC. This gives the protein CASSYESLIPRDEQYF.

The chain uses TRBV5-1 and TRBJ2-3, with TRBD1 matching 7 bases. This CDR3 contains 17 residues. Germline V CDR1 and CDR2: SGHRS, YFSETQ. Losses at the gene ends were 3 bases for V and 3 bases for J; bases not matched to a gene: 13. CDR3 protein: CASSYTGEGPITDTQYF. The CDR3 bases are TGCGCCAGCAGCTATACAGGGGAAGGCCCAATAACAGATACGCAGTATTTT. Full variable domain (remainder filled in from reference TRBV5-1 and TRBJ2-3): KAGVTQTPRYLIKTRGQQVTLSCSPISGHRSVSWYQQTPGQGLQFLFEYFSETQRNKGNFPGRFSGRQFSNSRSEMNVSTLELGDSALYLCASSYTGEGPITDTQYFGPGTRLTVL.

V and J are TRBV6-6 and TRBJ1-5; maybe TRBD1 (6 bases). CDR3 size: 15 residues. The ends were cut back, 6 bases at V and 1 base at J, with 13 bases in the middle. Germline loops: CDR1 MNHNY, CDR2 SVGAGI (reference sequence). DNA for the CDR3: TGTGCCAGCAGGAAACAGGGTTTAAGCAATCAGCCCCAGCATTTT. It translates to CASRKQGLSNQPQHF.

The rearrangement links TRBV11-2 to TRBJ1-6, with no clear D. The germline gives CDR1 SGHAT, CDR2 FQNNGV. This CDR3 comprises 15 residues. The germline V and J ends were trimmed by 2 bases and 8 bases, with 13 bases remaining between them. The CDR3 region has the DNA TGTGCCAGCAGCTTAAACGAGGGAAGTTATTCACCCCTCCACTTT. It yields the protein CASSLNEGSYSPLHF.

The V gene is TRBV5-1, the J gene TRBJ2-3; 8 nucleotides match TRBD2. The CDR3 is 15 residues long. V lost 7 bases, J lost 4 bases, and 11 bases stayed unmatched. Per germline, CDR1 SGHRS and CDR2 YFSETQ. The CDR3 is CASVGVAGTSDTQYF. CDR3 coding DNA: TGCGCCAGCGTTGGGGTAGCGGGAACGTCAGATACGCAGTATTTT.

This clone is termed medium-sized. The V and J genes are TRBV12-5 and TRBJ2-7; no clear D gene. CDR1 LGHNT and CDR2 FRNRAP come from the germline V gene. The CDR3 runs to 11 residues. V gave up 2 bases and J gave up 2 bases, with 1 base separating them. CDR3 bases: TGTGCTAGTGGTTTGACCTACGAGCAGTACTTC. Translation gives CASGLTYEQYF.

The CDR3 loop is CASSPLGGEQYF. The CDR3 DNA is TGTGCCAGCAGTCCCCTGGGGGGCGAGCAGTACTTC. The chain employs TRBV28 and TRBJ2-7; TRBD2 might be the D (6 bases). The V gene's germline CDR1 is MDHEN and CDR2 SYDVKM. V was pared by 5 bases and J by 6 bases, with 11 bases between. The CDR3 runs 12 residues.

This clone was picked up one time. The chain has TRBV29-1 and TRBJ1-4, with a possible D match to TRBD1 (6 bases). Germline V CDR1 and CDR2: SQVTM, ANQGSEA. CDR3 length equals 13 residues. V lost 6 bases to trimming and J lost 6 bases, with 14 bases between them. The CDR3 nucleotides are TGCAGCGTCGGTATCGGGGGCGATGAAAAACTGTTTTTT. Translated, it gives CSVGIGGDEKLFF.

The chain recombines TRBV7-2 with TRBJ2-3; 7 bases line up with TRBD2. V lost 5 bases, J lost 0 bases, and 2 bases stayed unmatched. CDR1 is SGHTA and CDR2 is FQGNSA in the germline V gene. This CDR3 is built from 14 residues. The CDR3 spells CASSPGLSTDTQYF. For the CDR3, the DNA is TGTGCCAGCAGCCCGGGACTAAGCACAGATACGCAGTATTTT.

This clone turned up a few times. The chain links TRBV7-9 to TRBJ1-2, with D perhaps matching TRBD1 (5 bases). Trimming shortened V by 6 bases and J by 6 bases, and 17 bases separated the two germline ends. Looked up from germline, CDR1 is SEHNR and CDR2 is FQNEAQ (reference sequence). The CDR3 totals 14 residues. Here the CDR3 reads CASRGPNPSDGYTF. CDR3 nucleotide sequence: TGTGCCAGCAGGGGACCGAACCCTTCGGATGGCTACACCTTC.

The chain joins TRBV28 to TRBJ2-4; 7 nucleotides align to TRBD2. Germline-derived CDR1 and CDR2 are MDHEN and SYDVKM. This CDR3 is built from 16 residues. Trimming took 3 bases from V and 2 from J; bases not matched to a gene: 7. The CDR3: CASSFRWRESKNIQYF. CDR3 bases: TGTGCCAGCAGTTTTAGGTGGCGGGAGTCCAAAAACATTCAGTACTTC.